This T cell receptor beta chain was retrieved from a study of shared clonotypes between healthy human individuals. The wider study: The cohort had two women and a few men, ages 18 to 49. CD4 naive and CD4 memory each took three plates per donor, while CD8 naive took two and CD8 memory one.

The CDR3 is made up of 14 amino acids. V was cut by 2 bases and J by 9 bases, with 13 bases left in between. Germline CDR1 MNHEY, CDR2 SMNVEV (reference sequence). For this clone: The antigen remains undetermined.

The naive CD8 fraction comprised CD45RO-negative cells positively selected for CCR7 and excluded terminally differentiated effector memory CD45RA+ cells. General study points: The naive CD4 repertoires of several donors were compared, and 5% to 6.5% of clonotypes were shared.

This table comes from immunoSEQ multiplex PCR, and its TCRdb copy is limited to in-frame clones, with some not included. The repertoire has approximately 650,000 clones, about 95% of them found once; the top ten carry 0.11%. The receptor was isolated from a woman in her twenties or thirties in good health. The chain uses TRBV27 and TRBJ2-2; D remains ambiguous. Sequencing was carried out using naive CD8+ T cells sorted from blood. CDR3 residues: CASSLGGGIRELFF. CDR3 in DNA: TGTGCCAGCAGTTTAGGTGGTGGTATCAGGGAGCTGTTTTTT.